This is a list of T cell receptor beta chains from one sample in a study of beta chain features in type 1 diabetes. Some clones are missing from TCRdb's copy, which holds only in-frame ones; the method was immunoSEQ multiplex PCR. Of 600,000 to 700,000 clones listed, 9.5% to 15% are singletons. Sequences were obtained from naive CD4+ T cells from blood. The origin of the receptors is a man aged 25 to 45 with type 1 diabetes. Both conserved end residues are part of each CDR3. D genes are given only for firm matches. The size entry is marked missing in some rows and otherwise reads once, few, many or a size class.

len	v_gene	abundance	d_gene	j_gene	CDR3aa	CDR3nt
15	TRBV30	few	TRBD2	TRBJ2-2	CAWSVPSGNTGELFF	TGTGCCTGGAGTGTCCCTAGCGGGAACACCGGGGAGCTGTTTTTT
14	TRBV7-3	NA	NA	TRBJ1-6	CASSSSGDNSPLHF	TGTGCCAGCAGCTCCTCAGGGGATAATTCACCCCTCCACTTT
14	TRBV11-2	NA	NA	TRBJ1-2	CASSSPRGAYGYTF	TGTGCCAGCAGCTCCCCCAGGGGTGCCTATGGCTACACCTTC
18	TRBV9	NA	TRBD1	TRBJ1-6	CASSVAPTGSSYNSPLHF	TGTGCCAGCAGCGTGGCACCGACAGGGAGCTCCTATAATTCACCCCTCCACTTT
15	TRBV4-3	few	TRBD1	TRBJ2-5	CASSQANGQGETQYF	TGCGCCAGCAGCCAGGCTAACGGACAGGGGGAGACCCAGTACTTC
15	TRBV30	NA	NA	TRBJ1-6	CAWAVGGGHNSPLHF	TGTGCCTGGGCGGTAGGCGGCGGTCATAATTCACCCCTCCACTTT
18	TRBV7-2	NA	TRBD2	TRBJ2-3	CASSLGSTSGGAGDTQYF	TGTGCCAGCAGCTTGGGATCGACTAGCGGGGGGGCCGGAGATACGCAGTATTTT
14	TRBV18	NA	NA	TRBJ1-5	CASSPPSGSGPQHF	TGTGCCAGCTCACCACCGAGCGGTTCCGGGCCCCAGCATTTT
14	TRBV27	NA	TRBD1	TRBJ2-7	CASKVTGDLYEQYF	TGTGCCAGCAAAGTGACAGGGGACCTCTACGAGCAGTACTTC
13	TRBV6-6	NA	TRBD1	TRBJ1-5	CASSRQGNQPQHF	TGTGCCAGCAGTCGACAGGGGAATCAGCCCCAGCATTTT
13	TRBV4-3	NA	NA	TRBJ1-2	CASSARYSNGYTF	TGCGCCAGCAGCGCAAGATACAGTAACGGCTACACCTTC
14	TRBV19	few	NA	TRBJ1-4	CASSTNRVGEKLFF	TGTGCCAGTAGTACCAACAGGGTTGGAGAAAAACTGTTTTTT
13	TRBV6-1	few	NA	TRBJ1-3	CASGPPLRNTIYF	TGTGCCAGCGGGCCTCCTTTGAGAAACACCATATATTTT
18	TRBV1	NA	NA	TRBJ2-6	CTSSRTGLCTSRANVLTF	TGCACCAGCAGTAGGACGGGTTTGTGCACAAGTCGGGCCAACGTCCTGACTTTC
15	TRBV9	few	NA	TRBJ2-3	CASSVAGGRGDTQYF	TGTGCCAGCAGCGTAGCCGGGGGCAGGGGAGATACGCAGTATTTT
14	TRBV5-4	few	NA	TRBJ2-1	CASSSPSSVDEQFF	TGTGCCAGCAGCTCGCCGTCTAGCGTCGATGAGCAGTTCTTC
14	TRBV14	NA	NA	TRBJ1-3	CASSHSGSGNTIYF	TGTGCCAGCAGCCATTCGGGGTCTGGAAACACCATATATTTT
13	TRBV18	NA	NA	TRBJ2-5	CASSQTSQETQYF	TGTGCCAGCTCCCAAACCAGCCAAGAGACCCAGTACTTC
13	TRBV28	few	NA	TRBJ2-3	CASSGPISDTQYF	TGTGCCAGCAGTGGACCAATCTCAGATACGCAGTATTTT
11	TRBV5-4	NA	NA	TRBJ2-7	CASSTTYEQYF	TGTGCCAGCAGCACGACCTACGAGCAGTACTTC
15	TRBV7-2	few	NA	TRBJ2-4	CASTDNTGSGNIQYF	TGTGCCAGCACAGACAACACGGGGTCCGGAAACATTCAGTACTTC
15	TRBV5-4	few	TRBD1	TRBJ1-3	CASSPGTVTGNTIYF	TGTGCCAGCAGCCCGGGGACAGTAACTGGAAACACCATATATTTT
15	TRBV19	few	NA	TRBJ1-2	CASLRSASSNYGYTF	TGTGCCAGTTTGAGGTCAGCTTCATCGAACTATGGCTACACCTTC
15	TRBV30	NA	NA	TRBJ2-5	CAWSVGRGKGETQYF	TGTGCCTGGAGTGTTGGCAGGGGAAAGGGGGAGACCCAGTACTTC
13	TRBV7-9	NA	NA	TRBJ1-1	CASSSDWNTEAFF	TGTGCCAGCAGCTCGGACTGGAACACTGAAGCTTTCTTT
14	TRBV7-7	NA	TRBD1	TRBJ1-6	CASSYGTENSPLHF	TGTGCTAGCAGCTATGGGACAGAGAATTCACCCCTCCACTTT
15	TRBV9	NA	TRBD2	TRBJ2-3	CASSGSGERADTQYF	TGTGCCAGCAGCGGGAGCGGGGAAAGGGCAGATACGCAGTATTTT
12	TRBV11-2	few	NA	TRBJ2-7	CASSTDFNEQYF	TGTGCCAGCAGCACCGATTTTAACGAGCAGTACTTC
13	TRBV7-2	NA	NA	TRBJ1-2	CASRPDSSYGYTF	TGTGCCAGCAGACCGGACAGCTCCTATGGCTACACCTTC
17	TRBV9	few	TRBD2	TRBJ2-3	CASSSIKGGTGADTQYF	TGTGCCAGCAGTTCTATAAAGGGAGGGACCGGCGCAGATACGCAGTATTTT
14	TRBV11-2	NA	NA	TRBJ1-2	CASSPRGTNYGYTF	TGTGCCAGCAGCCCTAGAGGGACCAACTATGGCTACACCTTC
14	TRBV6-1	NA	NA	TRBJ2-6	CASRVTSGANVLTF	TGTGCCAGCAGGGTAACCTCTGGGGCCAACGTCCTGACTTTC
16	TRBV15	few	NA	TRBJ1-2	CATSLGYEGPHYGYTF	TGTGCCACCAGCCTGGGATATGAGGGACCCCACTATGGCTACACCTTC
13	TRBV6-5	NA	NA	TRBJ1-1	CASSLDKDTEAFF	TGTGCCAGCAGTTTGGACAAGGACACTGAAGCTTTCTTT
13	TRBV28	few	NA	TRBJ2-2	CASDGSNTGELFF	TGTGCCAGCGACGGTTCGAACACCGGGGAGCTGTTTTTT
14	TRBV28	few	NA	TRBJ2-2	CASNVGLPPGELFF	TGTGCCAGCAACGTAGGACTACCGCCCGGGGAGCTGTTTTTT
15	TRBV7-2	NA	NA	TRBJ2-6	CASSQGESGANVLTF	TGTGCCAGCAGCCAAGGGGAATCTGGGGCCAACGTCCTGACTTTC
13	TRBV29-1	few	NA	TRBJ2-1	CSVEPGGYNEQFF	TGCAGCGTTGAACCCGGAGGATACAATGAGCAGTTCTTC
13	TRBV9	NA	TRBD1	TRBJ1-6	CASSVGTGSPLHF	TGTGCCAGCAGCGTGGGGACAGGATCACCCCTCCACTTT
15	TRBV7-2	few	TRBD2	TRBJ2-5	CASSSRGVRRETQYF	TGTGCCAGCAGCTCTCGGGGGGTCCGACGAGAGACCCAGTACTTC
15	TRBV28	few	NA	TRBJ1-4	CASSLSRSGGEKLFF	TGTGCCAGCAGTTTATCTAGGAGCGGTGGCGAAAAACTGTTTTTT
16	TRBV2	NA	NA	TRBJ2-3	CASSEAGTDSGDTQYF	TGTGCCAGCAGTGAAGCAGGGACAGATAGCGGAGATACGCAGTATTTT
15	TRBV5-1	few	NA	TRBJ2-2	CASSPEEGGAGELFF	TGCGCCAGCAGCCCGGAGGAGGGGGGCGCCGGGGAGCTGTTTTTT
15	TRBV7-2	few	TRBD2	TRBJ2-5	CASSSGTRVRETQYF	TGTGCCAGCAGCTCCGGGACTAGGGTGAGAGAGACCCAGTACTTC
21	TRBV28	NA	NA	TRBJ2-6	CASSPTTGARVFSSGANVLTF	TGTGCCAGCAGTCCTACAACGGGGGCCAGGGTGTTCAGCTCTGGGGCCAACGTCCTGACTTTC
15	TRBV7-2	NA	NA	TRBJ2-3	CASTVWGAGLNTQYF	TGTGCCAGCACCGTTTGGGGGGCGGGGTTAAATACGCAGTATTTT
14	TRBV19	NA	TRBD1	TRBJ2-5	CASSTDRSQETQYF	TGTGCCAGTAGTACGGACAGGTCCCAAGAGACCCAGTACTTC
15	TRBV10-3	few	TRBD1	TRBJ1-2	CAIRTQGNINYGYTF	TGTGCCATCAGGACACAGGGGAACATTAACTATGGCTACACCTTC
13	TRBV7-9	few	NA	TRBJ2-1	CASSSTAYNEQFF	TGTGCCAGCAGTTCAACAGCTTACAATGAGCAGTTCTTC
14	TRBV7-9	NA	NA	TRBJ2-7	CASSLGTDPYEQYF	TGTGCCAGCAGCTTAGGGACTGACCCCTACGAGCAGTACTTC
16	TRBV4-3	few	NA	TRBJ1-4	CASSLSLGATNEKLFF	TGCGCCAGCAGCCTTAGCTTGGGGGCAACTAATGAAAAACTGTTTTTT
13	TRBV7-9	NA	NA	TRBJ1-2	CASSPRGGDGYTF	TGTGCCAGCAGCCCCCGTGGGGGCGACGGCTACACCTTC
12	TRBV5-6	few	NA	TRBJ2-7	CASSLGIREQYF	TGTGCCAGCAGCTTGGGGATACGCGAGCAGTACTTC
14	TRBV7-2	few	TRBD2	TRBJ2-5	CASSPGGRQETQYF	TGTGCCAGCAGCCCGGGGGGGCGGCAAGAGACCCAGTACTTC
14	TRBV7-9	NA	NA	TRBJ1-2	CASSLEMVSYGYTF	TGTGCCAGCAGCTTAGAGATGGTCAGCTATGGCTACACCTTC
15	TRBV4-3	few	TRBD1	TRBJ2-3	CASSLTGVGTDTQYF	TGCGCCAGCAGCCTAACAGGGGTCGGCACAGATACGCAGTATTTT
15	TRBV9	few	TRBD2	TRBJ2-3	CASSPASGVTDTQYF	TGTGCCAGCAGCCCCGCTAGCGGGGTAACAGATACGCAGTATTTT